Listed below are T cell receptor beta chains from one sample, sequenced in a study of shared T cell receptors in the human thymus. The data were produced by immunoSEQ multiplex PCR, yet TCRdb's version contains in-frame clones alone and is incomplete. The sample shows some 640,000 clones, about 87% of them seen only once. This same sample was also taken into another study, of human thymus T cells.

Source material: thymocytes. Source of these receptors: a boy under two years old with a congenital heart defect. Both conserved end residues are part of each CDR3.

CDR3aa	v_gene	j_gene
CASSHKTGWFNEQFF	TRBV5-8	TRBJ2-1
CASSKAWPGNQPQHF	TRBV21-1	TRBJ1-5
CASSQVYTPPMNTEAFF	TRBV4-1	TRBJ1-1
CASSPSSPGQGFGNTIYF	TRBV7-9	TRBJ1-3
CASSGLAPPPGELFF	TRBV6-6	TRBJ2-2
CASGTGDWNQPQHF	TRBV5-1	TRBJ1-5
CASSLHLDREGSTDTQYF	TRBV27	TRBJ2-3
CASSRGGAEYTDTQYF	TRBV19	TRBJ2-3
CASSRGNIQYF	TRBV2	TRBJ2-4
CASEGIEKLFF	TRBV2	TRBJ1-4
CASSPRQGAPTYEQYF	TRBV7-2	TRBJ2-7
CSVALAGGPHEYF	TRBV29-1	TRBJ2-3
CASSRYRGAPAYEQYF	TRBV19	TRBJ2-7
CASSETGSGTSGRSEQFF	TRBV10-1	TRBJ2-1
CASRAGRGEQYF	TRBV6-5	TRBJ2-7
CASSSGSPRAGELFF	TRBV5-1	TRBJ2-2
CASSRLAGANYEQYF	TRBV6-1	TRBJ2-7
CASSPFGAAREAFF	TRBV18	TRBJ1-1
CSVEVRPVGTGGARPTYEQYF	TRBV29-1	-
CASSSTGGLRNTEAFF	TRBV7-2	TRBJ1-1
CASSQDRPLRAGEGSPLHF	TRBV14	TRBJ1-6
CASSFHRGTEAFF	TRBV28	TRBJ1-1
CASSSHRNGYTF	TRBV6-6	TRBJ1-2
CASSFPLGQGKGYEQYF	TRBV28	TRBJ2-7
CASSPSDTGLNEKLFF	TRBV7-9	TRBJ1-4
CASRWTGASNQPQHF	TRBV6-4	TRBJ1-5
CASSLCPGLCNSPLHF	TRBV19	TRBJ1-6
CASSLAPVEDSQVSYGYTF	TRBV7-9	TRBJ1-2
CASSLFLAGTYEQYF	TRBV5-1	TRBJ2-7
CASSQTGQGNQPQHF	TRBV4-1	TRBJ1-5
CASSPQAAGNIQYF	TRBV14	TRBJ2-4
CAISDPRWGTGRYEQYF	TRBV10-3	TRBJ2-7
CASSLLAGFYNEQFF	TRBV28	TRBJ2-1
CASSFHREGKSSTDTQYF	TRBV13	TRBJ2-3
CAWSRKLSRGSVGKLFF	TRBV30	TRBJ1-4
CASSRTGGIETQYF	TRBV7-9	TRBJ2-5
CASSQWCLADGDEQFF	TRBV4-1	TRBJ2-1
CASSRSSTDTQYF	TRBV5-4	TRBJ2-3
CASSLPPTAGAGGYNEQFF	TRBV5-1	TRBJ2-1
CASSQQTGTYGYTF	TRBV5-6	TRBJ1-2